This T cell receptor beta chain was recovered during a study of regulatory T cells in long-lasting Graves disease. For the study at large: To qualify as persistent, Graves' disease required over 5 years of antithyroid drugs with positive TSH receptor antibodies.

With regard to this clonotype: Its antigen is not known.

As to time point: persistent/refractory GD, antithyroid drugs over 5 years with positive TRAb. PBMC-extracted RNA yielded the TCR library. Findings and caveats of the study: Persistent disease showed a preference for TRBV28, TRBJ1-2 and TRBJ2-5.

V was trimmed by 5 bases and J by 4 bases, leaving 11 bases between them. Germline V gives CDR1 MNHEY, CDR2 SMNVEV (reference sequence). The CDR3 extends over 14 amino acids. Construction of TCR beta libraries relied on iRepertoire HTBI primers and on Arm-PCR targeting CDR3 regions. TCRdb itself ran the multiplex PCR reads through MiXCR, one entry per CDR3 protein. The repertoire consists of 600,000 to 850,000 distinct CDR3 sequences, with approximately 29% occurring once and the leading ten covering around 42%. The sequencing here drew on peripheral blood mononuclear cells (PBMCs), taken when the disease was refractory, from a patient treated with antithyroid drugs. The chain joins TRBV27 to TRBJ2-2, with D uncertain. The source of this sequence is a female donor with Graves disease. DNA for the CDR3: TGTGCCAGCAGTCCTTATTTGGGCACCGGGGAGCTGTTTTTT. Translating gives CASSPYLGTGELFF.